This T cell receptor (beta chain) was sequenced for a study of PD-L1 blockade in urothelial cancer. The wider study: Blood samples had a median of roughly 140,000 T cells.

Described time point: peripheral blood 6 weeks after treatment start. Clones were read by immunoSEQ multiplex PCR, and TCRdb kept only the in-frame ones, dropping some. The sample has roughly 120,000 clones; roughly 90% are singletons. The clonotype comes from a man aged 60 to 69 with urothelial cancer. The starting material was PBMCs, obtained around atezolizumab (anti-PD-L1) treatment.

In DNA, the CDR3 is TGTGCCAGCAGCTCTCGAGGACAGGTTAACCACGAGCAGTACTTC. This translates into CASSSRGQVNHEQYF. This rearrangement joins TRBV7-2 to TRBJ2-7; 7 positions agree with TRBD1. With 4 bases clipped from V and 5 bases from J, the junction kept 11 bases outside the gene matches. The CDR3 is made up of 15 amino acids. From germline, CDR1 is SGHTA and CDR2 FQGNSA.